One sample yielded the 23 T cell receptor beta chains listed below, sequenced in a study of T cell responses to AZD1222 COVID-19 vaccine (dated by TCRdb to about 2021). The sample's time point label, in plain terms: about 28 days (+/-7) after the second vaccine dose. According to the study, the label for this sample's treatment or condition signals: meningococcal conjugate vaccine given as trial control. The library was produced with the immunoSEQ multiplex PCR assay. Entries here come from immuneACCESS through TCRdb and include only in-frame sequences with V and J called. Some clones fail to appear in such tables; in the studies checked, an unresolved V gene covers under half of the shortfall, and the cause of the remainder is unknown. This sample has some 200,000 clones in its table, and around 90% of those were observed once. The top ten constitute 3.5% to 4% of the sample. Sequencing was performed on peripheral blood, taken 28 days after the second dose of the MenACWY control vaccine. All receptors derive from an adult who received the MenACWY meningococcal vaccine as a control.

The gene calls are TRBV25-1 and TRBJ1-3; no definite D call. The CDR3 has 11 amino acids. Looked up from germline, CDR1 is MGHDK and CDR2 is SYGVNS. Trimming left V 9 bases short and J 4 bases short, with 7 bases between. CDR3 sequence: CASLSGNTIYF. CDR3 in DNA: TGTGCCAGTCTCTCCGGAAACACCATATATTTT.

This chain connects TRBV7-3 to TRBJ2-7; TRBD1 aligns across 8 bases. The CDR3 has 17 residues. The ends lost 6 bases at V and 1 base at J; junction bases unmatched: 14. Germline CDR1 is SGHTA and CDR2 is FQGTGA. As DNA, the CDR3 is TGTGCCAGCAGTAATGCTCCGGACAGGGTTTTTTCCTACGAGCAGTACTTC. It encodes CASSNAPDRVFSYEQYF.

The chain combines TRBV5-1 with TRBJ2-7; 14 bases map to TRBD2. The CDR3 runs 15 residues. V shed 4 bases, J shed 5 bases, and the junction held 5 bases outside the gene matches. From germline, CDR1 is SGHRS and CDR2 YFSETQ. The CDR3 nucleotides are TGCGCCAGCAGCGGAGGGACTAGCGGGAGAAACGAGCAGTACTTC. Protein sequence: CASSGGTSGRNEQYF.

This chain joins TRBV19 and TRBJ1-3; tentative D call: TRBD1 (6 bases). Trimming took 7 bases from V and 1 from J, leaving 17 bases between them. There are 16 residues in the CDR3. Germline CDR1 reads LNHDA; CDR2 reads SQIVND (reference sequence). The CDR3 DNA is TGTGCCAGTATCCCCCACCAGGGGAGTTCTGGAAACACCATATATTTT. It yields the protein CASIPHQGSSGNTIYF.

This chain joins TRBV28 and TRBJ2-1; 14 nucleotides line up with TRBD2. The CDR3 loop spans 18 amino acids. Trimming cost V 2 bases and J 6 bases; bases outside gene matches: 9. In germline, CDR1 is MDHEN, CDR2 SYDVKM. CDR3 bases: TGTGCCAGCAGTTTAAGGACTAGCGGGAGGCCCACGAGCAATGAGCAGTTCTTC. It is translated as CASSLRTSGRPTSNEQFF.

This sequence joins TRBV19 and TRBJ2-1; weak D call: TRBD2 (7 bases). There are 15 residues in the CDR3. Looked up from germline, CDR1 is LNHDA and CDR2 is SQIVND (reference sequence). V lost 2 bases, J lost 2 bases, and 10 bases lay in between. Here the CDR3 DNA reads TGTGCCAGTAGTATACTGGGGGGGCCCTACAATGAGCAGTTCTTC. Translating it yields CASSILGGPYNEQFF.

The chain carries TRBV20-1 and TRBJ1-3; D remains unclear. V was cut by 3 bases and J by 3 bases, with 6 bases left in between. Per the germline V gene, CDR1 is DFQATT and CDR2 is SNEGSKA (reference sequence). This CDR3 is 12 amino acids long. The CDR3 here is CSASRGGNTIYF. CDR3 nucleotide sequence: TGCAGTGCTAGTCGGGGTGGAAACACCATATATTTT.

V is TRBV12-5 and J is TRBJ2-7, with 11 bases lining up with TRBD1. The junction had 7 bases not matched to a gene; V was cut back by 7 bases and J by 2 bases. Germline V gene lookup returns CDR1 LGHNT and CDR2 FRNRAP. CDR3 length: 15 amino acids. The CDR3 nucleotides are TGTGCTAGTGCCCCGGACAGGGGGCCCCCCTACGAGCAGTACTTC. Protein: CASAPDRGPPYEQYF. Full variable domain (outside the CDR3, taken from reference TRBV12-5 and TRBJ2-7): DARVTQTPRHKVTEMGQEVTMRCQPILGHNTVFWYRQTMMQGLELLAYFRNRAPLDDSGMPKDRFSAEMPDATLATLKIQPSEPRDSAVYFCASAPDRGPPYEQYFGPGTRLTVT.

CDR3 region: CSVDGSGANVLTF. The CDR3 nucleotides are TGCAGCGTTGACGGCTCTGGGGCCAACGTCCTGACTTTC. This chain connects TRBV29-1 to TRBJ2-6; D uncertain. The CDR3 spans 13 residues. Germline values: CDR1 SQVTM, CDR2 ANQGSEA. V lost 3 bases, J lost 0 bases, and 3 bases lay in between.

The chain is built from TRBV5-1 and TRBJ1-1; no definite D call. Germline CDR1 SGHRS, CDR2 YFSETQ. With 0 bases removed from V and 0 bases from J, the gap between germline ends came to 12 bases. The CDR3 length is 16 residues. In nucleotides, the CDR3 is TGCGCCAGCAGCTTGGCCTTAACTTCTATGAACACTGAAGCTTTCTTT. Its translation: CASSLALTSMNTEAFF.

CDR3 in amino acids: CASSLGLAGQETQYF. In DNA form, the CDR3 reads TGCGCCAGCAGCTTGGGACTAGCGGGACAAGAGACCCAGTACTTC. This sequence joins TRBV5-1 and TRBJ2-5; 11 bases line up with TRBD2. V trimming: 0 bases; J trimming: 2 bases; junction bases outside the gene matches: 0. Germline V gives CDR1 SGHRS, CDR2 YFSETQ. The CDR3 has 15 residues.

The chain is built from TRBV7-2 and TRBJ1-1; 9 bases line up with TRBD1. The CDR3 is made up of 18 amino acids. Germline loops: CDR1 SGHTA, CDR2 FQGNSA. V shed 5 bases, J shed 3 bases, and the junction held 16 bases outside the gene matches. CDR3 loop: CASSTRRGQGLGDTEAFF. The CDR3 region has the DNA TGTGCCAGCAGCACCCGGAGGGGACAGGGCCTCGGGGACACTGAAGCTTTCTTT.

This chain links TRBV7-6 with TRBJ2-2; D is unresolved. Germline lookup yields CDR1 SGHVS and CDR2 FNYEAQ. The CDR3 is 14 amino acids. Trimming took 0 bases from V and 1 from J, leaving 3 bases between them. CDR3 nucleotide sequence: TGTGCCAGCAGCTTAGCGGAGAACACCGGGGAGCTGTTTTTT. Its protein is CASSLAENTGELFF.

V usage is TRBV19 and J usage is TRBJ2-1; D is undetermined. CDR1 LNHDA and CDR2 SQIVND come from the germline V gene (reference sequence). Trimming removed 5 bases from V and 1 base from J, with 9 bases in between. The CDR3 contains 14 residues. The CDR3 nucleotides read TGTGCCAGTAGTGCGGACCCGTCCTACAATGAGCAGTTCTTC. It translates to CASSADPSYNEQFF.

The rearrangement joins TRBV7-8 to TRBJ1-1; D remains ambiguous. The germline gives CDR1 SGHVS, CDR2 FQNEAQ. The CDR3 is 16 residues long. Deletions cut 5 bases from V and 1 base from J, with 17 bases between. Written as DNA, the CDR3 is TGTGCCAGCAGCCAGACTAGTGCATTGGGGAACACTGAAGCTTTCTTT. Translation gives CASSQTSALGNTEAFF.

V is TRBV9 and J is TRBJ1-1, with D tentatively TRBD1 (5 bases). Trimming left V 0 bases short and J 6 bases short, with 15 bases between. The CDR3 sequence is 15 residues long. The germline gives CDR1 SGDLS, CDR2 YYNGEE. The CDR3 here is CASSVVGLRDAEAFF. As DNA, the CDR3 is TGTGCCAGCAGCGTAGTCGGTTTAAGGGACGCTGAAGCTTTCTTT. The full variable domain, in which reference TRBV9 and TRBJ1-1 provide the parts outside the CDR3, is DSGVTQTPKHLITATGQRVTLRCSPRSGDLSVYWYQQSLDQGLQFLIQYYNGEERAKGNILERFSAQQFPDLHSELNLSSLELGDSALYFCASSVVGLRDAEAFFGQGTRLTVV.

CDR3 nucleotides: TGTGCCAGCAGTAACCGACAGGGTCCGTACGAGCAGTACTTC. Translation: CASSNRQGPYEQYF. The chain links TRBV27 to TRBJ2-7, with TRBD1 matching 7 bases. The CDR3 length is 14 residues. Germline V gene data show CDR1 as MNHEY and CDR2 as SMNVEV (reference sequence). The junction had 8 bases not matched to a gene; V was cut back by 5 bases and J by 4 bases.

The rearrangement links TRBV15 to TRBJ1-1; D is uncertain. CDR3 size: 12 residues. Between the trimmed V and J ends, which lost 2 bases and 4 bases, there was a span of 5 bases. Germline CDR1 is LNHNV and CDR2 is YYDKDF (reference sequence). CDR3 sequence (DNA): TGTGCCACCAGCAGATATAGCACTGAAGCTTTCTTT. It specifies CATSRYSTEAFF.

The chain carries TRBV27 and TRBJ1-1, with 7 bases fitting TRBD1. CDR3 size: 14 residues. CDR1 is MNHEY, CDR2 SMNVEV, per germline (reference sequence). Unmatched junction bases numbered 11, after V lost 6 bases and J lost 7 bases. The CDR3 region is CASSPRDSRREAFF. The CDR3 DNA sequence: TGTGCCAGCAGCCCCCGGGACAGCAGACGTGAAGCTTTCTTT.

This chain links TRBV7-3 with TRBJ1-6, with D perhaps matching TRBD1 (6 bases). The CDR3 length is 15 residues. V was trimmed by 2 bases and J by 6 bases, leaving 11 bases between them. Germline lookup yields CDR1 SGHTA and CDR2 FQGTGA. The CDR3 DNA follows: TGTGCCAGCAGCTTAGGGACACGTACTAATTCACCCCTCCACTTT. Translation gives CASSLGTRTNSPLHF. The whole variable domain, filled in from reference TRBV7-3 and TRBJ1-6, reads GAGVSQTPSNKVTEKGKYVELRCDPISGHTALYWYRQSLGQGPEFLIYFQGTGAADDSGLPNDRFFAVRPEGSVSTLKIQRTERGDSAVYLCASSLGTRTNSPLHFGNGTRLTVT.

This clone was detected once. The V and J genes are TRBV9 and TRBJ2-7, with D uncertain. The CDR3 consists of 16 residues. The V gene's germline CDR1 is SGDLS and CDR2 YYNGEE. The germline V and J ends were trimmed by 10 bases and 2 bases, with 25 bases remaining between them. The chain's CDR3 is CAHSNVEGKSAYEQYF. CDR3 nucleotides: TGTGCCCACTCGAACGTTGAAGGGAAGTCGGCCTACGAGCAGTACTTC.

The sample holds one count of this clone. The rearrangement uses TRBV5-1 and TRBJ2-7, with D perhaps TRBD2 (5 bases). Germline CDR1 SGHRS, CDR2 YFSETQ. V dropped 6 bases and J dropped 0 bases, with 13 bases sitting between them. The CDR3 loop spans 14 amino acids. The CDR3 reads CASKKEGISYEQYF. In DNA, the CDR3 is TGCGCCAGCAAAAAAGAGGGCATCTCCTACGAGCAGTACTTC.

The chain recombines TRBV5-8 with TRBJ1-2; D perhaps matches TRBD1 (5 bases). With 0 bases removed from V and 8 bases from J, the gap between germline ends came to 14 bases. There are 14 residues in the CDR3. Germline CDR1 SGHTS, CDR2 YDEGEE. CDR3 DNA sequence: TGTGCCAGCAGCTTGGGGGACCGAGTGGAAGGCTACACCTTC. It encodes CASSLGDRVEGYTF.